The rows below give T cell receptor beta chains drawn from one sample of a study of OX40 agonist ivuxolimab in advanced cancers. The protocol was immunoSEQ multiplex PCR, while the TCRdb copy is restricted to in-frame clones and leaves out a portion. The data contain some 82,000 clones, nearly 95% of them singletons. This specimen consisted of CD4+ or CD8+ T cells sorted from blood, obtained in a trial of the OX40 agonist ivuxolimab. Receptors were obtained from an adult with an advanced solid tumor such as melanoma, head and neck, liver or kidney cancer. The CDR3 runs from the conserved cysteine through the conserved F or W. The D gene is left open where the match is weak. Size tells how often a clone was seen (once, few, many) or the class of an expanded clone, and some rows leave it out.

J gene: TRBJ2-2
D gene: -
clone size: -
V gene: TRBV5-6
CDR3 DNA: TGTGCCAGCAGCTCCCTCCCTGGCTCCGGGGAGCTGTTTTTT
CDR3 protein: CASSSLPGSGELFF

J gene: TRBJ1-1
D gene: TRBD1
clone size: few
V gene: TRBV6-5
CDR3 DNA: TGTGCCAGCAGTACGGACAGGCTGGGAAGTACTGAAGCTTTCTTT
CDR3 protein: CASSTDRLGSTEAFF

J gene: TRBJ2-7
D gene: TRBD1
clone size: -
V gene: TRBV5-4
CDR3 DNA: TGTGCCAGCAGCTTCTACAGGGGGTCCGAGCAGTACTTC
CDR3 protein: CASSFYRGSEQYF

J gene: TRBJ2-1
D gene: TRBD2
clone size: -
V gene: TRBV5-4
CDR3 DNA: TGTGCCAGCAGCCGAACGATACTAGCGGGAGGGAACTACAATGAGCAGTTCTTC
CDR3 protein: CASSRTILAGGNYNEQFF

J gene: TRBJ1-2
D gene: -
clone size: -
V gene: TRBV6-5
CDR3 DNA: TGTGCCAGCAGTTGGAGCGGGAACTATGGCTACACCTTC
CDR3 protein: CASSWSGNYGYTF

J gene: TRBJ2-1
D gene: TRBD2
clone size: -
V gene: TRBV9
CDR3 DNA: TGTGCCAGCAGCGTGGGACTAGCGGGAGACTTGTACAATGAGCAGTTCTTC
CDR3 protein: CASSVGLAGDLYNEQFF

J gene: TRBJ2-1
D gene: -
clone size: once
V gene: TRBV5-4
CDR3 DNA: TGTGCCAGCAGCCCCGGACTAGGGGGGGGGTACAATGAGCAGTTCTTC
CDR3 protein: CASSPGLGGGYNEQFF

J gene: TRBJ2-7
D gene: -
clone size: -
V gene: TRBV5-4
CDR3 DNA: TGTGCCAGCAGCCAAGATCCGGGAGACAGCTCCTACGAGCAGTACTTC
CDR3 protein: CASSQDPGDSSYEQYF

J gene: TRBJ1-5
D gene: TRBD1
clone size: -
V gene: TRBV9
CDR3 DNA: TGTGCCAGCAGCGTGGGGACAGGGAATCAGCCCCAGCATTTT
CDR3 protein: CASSVGTGNQPQHF

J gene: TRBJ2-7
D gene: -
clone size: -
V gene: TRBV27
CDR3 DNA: TGTGCCAGCAGCCCTGCGGGCGGGGTTACCTACGAGCAGTACTTC
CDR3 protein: CASSPAGGVTYEQYF

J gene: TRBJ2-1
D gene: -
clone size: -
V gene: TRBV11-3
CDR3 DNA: TGTGCCAGCAGCTTAGATGGGAGGGACATCCCCTACAATGAGCAGTTCTTC
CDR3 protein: CASSLDGRDIPYNEQFF

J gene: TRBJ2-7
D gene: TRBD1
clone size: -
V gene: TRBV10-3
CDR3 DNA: TGTGCCATCAGTCCCAGGGGGTTTGACGAGCAGTACTTC
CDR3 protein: CAISPRGFDEQYF

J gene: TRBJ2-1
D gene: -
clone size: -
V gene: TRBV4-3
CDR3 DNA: TGCGCCAGCAGCCAAGACTCTAGCTACAATGAGCAGTTCTTC
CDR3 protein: CASSQDSSYNEQFF

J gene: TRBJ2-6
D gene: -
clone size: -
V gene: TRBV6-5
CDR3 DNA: TGTGCCAGCAGTCGGACCACAGGGGCCAACGTCCTGACTTTC
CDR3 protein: CASSRTTGANVLTF

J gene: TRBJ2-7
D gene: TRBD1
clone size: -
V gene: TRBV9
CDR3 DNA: TGTGCCAGCAGCAGGACAGGTATCTCCTACGAGCAGTACTTC
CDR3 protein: CASSRTGISYEQYF

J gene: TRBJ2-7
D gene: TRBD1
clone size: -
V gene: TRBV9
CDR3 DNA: TGTGCCAGCAGCGTTTCTCCGGGACAGGGATTCTACGAGCAGTACTTC
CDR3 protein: CASSVSPGQGFYEQYF

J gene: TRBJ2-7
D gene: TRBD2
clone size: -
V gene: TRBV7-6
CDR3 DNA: TGTGCCAGCAGCCTAGCGGGAAAATACGAGCAGTACTTC
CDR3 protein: CASSLAGKYEQYF

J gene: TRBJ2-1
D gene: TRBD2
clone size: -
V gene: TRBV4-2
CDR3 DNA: TGTGCCAGCAGCCTTGTTTGGACTAGCGGGGGCACTAGCTCCTACAATGAGCAGTTCTTC
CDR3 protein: CASSLVWTSGGTSSYNEQFF

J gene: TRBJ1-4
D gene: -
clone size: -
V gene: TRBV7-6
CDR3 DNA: TGTGCCAGCAGCCACCTTACAGGGACGGAGTTGAGTGAAAAACTGTTTTTT
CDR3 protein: CASSHLTGTELSEKLFF

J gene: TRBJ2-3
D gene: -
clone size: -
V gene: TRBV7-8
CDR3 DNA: TGTGCCAGCAGGCGCTCTGTCCTAGGGGGAGCAGATACGCAGTATTTT
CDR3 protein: CASRRSVLGGADTQYF

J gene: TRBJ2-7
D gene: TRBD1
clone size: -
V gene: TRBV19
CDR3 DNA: TGTGCCAGTAGTGCCCGGACAGGGACCTACGAGCAGTACTTC
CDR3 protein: CASSARTGTYEQYF

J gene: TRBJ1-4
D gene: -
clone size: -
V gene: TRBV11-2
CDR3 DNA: TGTGCCAGCAGTCGTAATGAAAAACTGTTTTTT
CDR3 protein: CASSRNEKLFF

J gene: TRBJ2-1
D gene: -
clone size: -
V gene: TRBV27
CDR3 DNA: TGTGCCAGCGGGGATTTAGGGCTAGCTGCCTACAATGAGCAGTTCTTC
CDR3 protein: CASGDLGLAAYNEQFF

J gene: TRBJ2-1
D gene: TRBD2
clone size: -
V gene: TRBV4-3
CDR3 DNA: TGCGCCAGCAGCCCTCGGACTAGCGGGAGGGTCTACAATGAGCAGTTCTTC
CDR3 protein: CASSPRTSGRVYNEQFF

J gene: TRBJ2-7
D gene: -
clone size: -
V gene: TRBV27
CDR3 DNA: TGTGCCAGCAGGTTTGGGGGTAGCTCCTACGAGCAGTACTTC
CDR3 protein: CASRFGGSSYEQYF

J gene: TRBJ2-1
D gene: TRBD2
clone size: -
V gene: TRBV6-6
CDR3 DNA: TGTGCCATCGTAGCGGGAGGGGGGAATGAGCAGTTCTTC
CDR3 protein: CAIVAGGGNEQFF

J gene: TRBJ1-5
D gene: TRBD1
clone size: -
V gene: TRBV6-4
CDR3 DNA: TGTGCCAGCAGTGCAGGGGGTTATGGTCAGCCCCAGCATTTT
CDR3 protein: CASSAGGYGQPQHF

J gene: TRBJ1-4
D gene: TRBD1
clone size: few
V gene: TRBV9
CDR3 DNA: TGTGCCAGCAGCGGCGGACAGGGCGCGTCACTGTTTTTT
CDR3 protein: CASSGGQGASLFF

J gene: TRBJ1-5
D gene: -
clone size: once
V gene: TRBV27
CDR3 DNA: TGTGCCAGCGGGGTAGGGAGCAATCAGCCCCAGCATTTT
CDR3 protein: CASGVGSNQPQHF

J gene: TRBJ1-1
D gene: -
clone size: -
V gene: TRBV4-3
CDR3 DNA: TGCGCCAGCAGCCAAGATCGGGCGGCCTTTAACACTGAAGCTTTCTTT
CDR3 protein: CASSQDRAAFNTEAFF

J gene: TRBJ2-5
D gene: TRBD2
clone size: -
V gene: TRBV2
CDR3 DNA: TGTGCCAGCAGTGAAAGTAGCGGGATTCAAGAGACCCAGTACTTC
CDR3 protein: CASSESSGIQETQYF

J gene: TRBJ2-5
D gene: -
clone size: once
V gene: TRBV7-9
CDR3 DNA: TGTGCCAGCAGCGCAGCCGGGGCCCGAGGCGAGACCCAGTACTTC
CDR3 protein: CASSAAGARGETQYF

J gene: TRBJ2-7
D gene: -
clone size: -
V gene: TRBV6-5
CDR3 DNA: TGTGCCAGCAGCGGTGTAAACGAGCAGTACTTC
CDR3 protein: CASSGVNEQYF

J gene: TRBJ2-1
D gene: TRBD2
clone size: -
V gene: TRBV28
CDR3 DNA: TGTGCCAGCATACACCCCGGTTGGACTAGCGGGAGTAATGAGCAGTTCTTC
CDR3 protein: CASIHPGWTSGSNEQFF

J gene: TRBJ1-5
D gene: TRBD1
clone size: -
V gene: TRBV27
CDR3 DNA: TGTGCCAGCAGTTGGACAGGGTTAAATCAGCCCCAGCATTTT
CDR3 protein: CASSWTGLNQPQHF

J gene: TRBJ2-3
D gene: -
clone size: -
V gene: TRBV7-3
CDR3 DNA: TGTGCCAGCAGCCCCTGGGGTGGCGAGGCAGATACGCAGTATTTT
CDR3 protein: CASSPWGGEADTQYF

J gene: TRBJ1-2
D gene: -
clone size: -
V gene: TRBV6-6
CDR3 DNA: TGTGCCAGCAGTTATGTTGGTCACGGCTACACCTTC
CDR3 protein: CASSYVGHGYTF

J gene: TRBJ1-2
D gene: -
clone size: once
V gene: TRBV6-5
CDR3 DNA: TGTGCCAGCAGTTACGGAGGGAACTATGGCTACACCTTC
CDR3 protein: CASSYGGNYGYTF

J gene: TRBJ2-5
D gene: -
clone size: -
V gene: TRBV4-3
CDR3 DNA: TGCGCCAGCAGCCAAGAAAGGACCGAGACCCAGTACTTC
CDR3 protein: CASSQERTETQYF

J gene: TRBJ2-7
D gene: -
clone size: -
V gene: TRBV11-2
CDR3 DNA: TGTGCCAGCAGCTTAGGGACTTTCTCCACCTACGAGCAGTACTTC
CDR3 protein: CASSLGTFSTYEQYF

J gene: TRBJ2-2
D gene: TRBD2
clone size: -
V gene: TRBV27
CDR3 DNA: TGTGCCAGCAGTTTATCTTTAATGGCGGGGGACCTTAGCCGGGAGCTGTTTTTT
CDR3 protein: CASSLSLMAGDLSRELFF

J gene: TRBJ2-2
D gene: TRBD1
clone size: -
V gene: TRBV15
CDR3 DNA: TGTGCCACCAGCAGAGGGACAGGGAAAGTTTCGAACACCGGGGAGCTGTTTTTT
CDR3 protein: CATSRGTGKVSNTGELFF

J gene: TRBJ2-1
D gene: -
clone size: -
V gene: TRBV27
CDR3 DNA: TGTGCCAGCAGTTTATTGGCCTCGCGGGGACCCTACAATGAGCAGTTCTTC
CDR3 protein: CASSLLASRGPYNEQFF